This TCR beta chain was identified in a study of identical twins. Overall study findings and caveats: Fewer insertions marked abundant cord blood beta clonotypes; young adult naive trended weakly, memory not at all.

This clonotype has ten or more counts. What it binds is not known. TCRdb analysed the 5' RACE reads with MiXCR anew, one entry per CDR3 protein. The data show some 660,000 distinct CDR3 sequences, with over 8.5% seen just once and 0.98% held by the top ten. The V and J ends lost 0 bases and 2 bases respectively, with 8 bases between them. Germline V gives CDR1 DFQATT, CDR2 SNEGSKA (reference sequence). This CDR3 region has 14 residues. In addition, the sample was reused for a study of yellow fever vaccine responses in identical twins. From that report: Twins reportedly showed a vaccine T cell response that seemed partly convergent and partly personalized.

Sequenced sample: PBMCs. The gene calls are TRBV20-1 and TRBJ2-1; the D is unclear. The origin of this receptor is a woman younger than 30 in good health. The CDR3 sequence: CSARDSRTYNEQFF. Written as DNA, the CDR3 is TGCAGTGCTAGAGACAGTCGAACCTACAATGAGCAGTTCTTC.